This TCR beta chain was sequenced in a study of PD-L1 blockade in urothelial cancer. In the study overall: The patients first took atezolizumab in 2014, receiving 1,200 mg intravenously every 3 weeks.

Every PCR received spiked-in synthetic TCR analog templates. Profiled with immunoSEQ multiplex PCR; TCRdb holds only in-frame clones, not every one. This table has 50,000 to 55,000 clones, about 86% appearing once. V was trimmed by 5 bases and J by 2 bases, leaving 19 bases between them. Germline V gene lookup returns CDR1 MNHEY and CDR2 SMNVEV (reference sequence). The CDR3 loop spans 16 amino acids. Time point specified: pretreatment peripheral blood. The sequence came from a man in his fifties or sixties with urothelial cancer. The rearrangement joins TRBV27 to TRBJ2-7; TRBD2 might be the D (6 bases). Sample: PBMCs, taken around atezolizumab (anti-PD-L1) treatment. The CDR3 DNA sequence: TGTGCCAGCAGTCCCCGGGGGACGGTCGGCACCTACGAGCAGTACTTC. The encoded protein is CASSPRGTVGTYEQYF.